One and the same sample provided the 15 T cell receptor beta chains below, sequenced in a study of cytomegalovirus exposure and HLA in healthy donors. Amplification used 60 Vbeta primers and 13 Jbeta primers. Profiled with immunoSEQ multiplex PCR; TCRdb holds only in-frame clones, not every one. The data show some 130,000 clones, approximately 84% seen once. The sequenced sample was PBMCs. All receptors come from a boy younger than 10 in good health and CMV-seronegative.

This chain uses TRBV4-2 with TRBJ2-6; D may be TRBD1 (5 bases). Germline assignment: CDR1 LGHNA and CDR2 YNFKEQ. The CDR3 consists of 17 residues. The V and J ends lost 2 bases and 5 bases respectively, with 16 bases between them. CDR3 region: CASSQSSDSQRANVLTF. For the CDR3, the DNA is TGTGCCAGCAGCCAAAGCTCCGACAGCCAACGGGCCAACGTCCTGACTTTC.

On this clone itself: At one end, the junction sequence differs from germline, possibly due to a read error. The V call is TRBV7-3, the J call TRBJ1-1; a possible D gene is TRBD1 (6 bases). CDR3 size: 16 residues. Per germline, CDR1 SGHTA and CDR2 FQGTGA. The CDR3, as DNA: TGTGCCAGCAGCTTATGGGGGGGGACACCGAACGCTGAAGCTTTCTTT. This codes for CASSLWGGTPNAEAFF. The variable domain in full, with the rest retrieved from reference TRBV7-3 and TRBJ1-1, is GAGVSQTPSNKVTEKGKYVELRCDPISGHTALYWYRQSLGQGPEFLIYFQGTGAADDSGLPNDRFFAVRPEGSVSTLKIQRTERGDSAVYLCASSLWGGTPNAEAFFGQGTRLTVV.

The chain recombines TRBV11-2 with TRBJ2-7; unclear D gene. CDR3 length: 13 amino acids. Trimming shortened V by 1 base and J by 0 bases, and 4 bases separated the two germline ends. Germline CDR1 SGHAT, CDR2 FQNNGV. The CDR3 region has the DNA TGTGCCAGCAGCTTAGTGGGCTCCTACGAGCAGTACGTC. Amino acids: CASSLVGSYEQYV.

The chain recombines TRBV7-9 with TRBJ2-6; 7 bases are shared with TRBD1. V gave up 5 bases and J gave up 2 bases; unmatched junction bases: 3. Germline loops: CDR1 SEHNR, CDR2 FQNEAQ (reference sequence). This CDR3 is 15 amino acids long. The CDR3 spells CASSRQGAGANVLTF. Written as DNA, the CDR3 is TGTGCCAGCAGCCGACAGGGAGCTGGGGCCAACGTCCTGACTTTC.

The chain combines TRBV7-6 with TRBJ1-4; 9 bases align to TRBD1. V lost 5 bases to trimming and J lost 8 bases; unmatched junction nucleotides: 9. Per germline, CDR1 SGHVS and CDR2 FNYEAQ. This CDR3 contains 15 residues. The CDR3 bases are TGTGCCAGCAGCGCTCGGGACAGGGAGGTGGAAAAACTGTTTTTT. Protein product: CASSARDREVEKLFF. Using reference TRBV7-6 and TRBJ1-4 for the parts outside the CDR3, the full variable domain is GAGVSQSPRYKVTKRGQDVALRCDPISGHVSLYWYRQALGQGPEFLTYFNYEAQQDKSGLPNDRFSAERPEGSISTLTIQRTEQRDSAMYRCASSARDREVEKLFFGSGTQLSVL.

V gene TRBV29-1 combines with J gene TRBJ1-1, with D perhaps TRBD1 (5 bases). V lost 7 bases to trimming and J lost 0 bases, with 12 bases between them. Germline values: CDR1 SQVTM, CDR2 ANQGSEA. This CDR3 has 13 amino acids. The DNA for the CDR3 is TGCAGCGGCTGGGGCACTCTGAACACTGAAGCTTTCTTT. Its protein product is CSGWGTLNTEAFF.

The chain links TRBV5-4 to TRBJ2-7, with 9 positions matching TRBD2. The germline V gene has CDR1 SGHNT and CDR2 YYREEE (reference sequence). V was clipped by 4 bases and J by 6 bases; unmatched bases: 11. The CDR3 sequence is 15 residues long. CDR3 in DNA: TGTGCCAGCAGCCCCAGCGGGAGGCCTGAGGCCGAGCAGTACGTC. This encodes CASSPSGRPEAEQYV.

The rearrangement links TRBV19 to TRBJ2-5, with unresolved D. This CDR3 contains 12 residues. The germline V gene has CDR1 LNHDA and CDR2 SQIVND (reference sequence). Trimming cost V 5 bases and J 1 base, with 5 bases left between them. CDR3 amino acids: CASSVSQETQYF. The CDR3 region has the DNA TGTGCCAGTAGTGTCTCCCAAGAGACCCAGTACTTC. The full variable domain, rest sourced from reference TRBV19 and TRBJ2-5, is DGGITQSPKYLFRKEGQNVTLSCEQNLNHDAMYWYRQDPGQGLRLIYYSQIVNDFQKGDIAEGYSVSREKKESFPLTVTSAQKNPTAFYLCASSVSQETQYFGPGTRLLVL.

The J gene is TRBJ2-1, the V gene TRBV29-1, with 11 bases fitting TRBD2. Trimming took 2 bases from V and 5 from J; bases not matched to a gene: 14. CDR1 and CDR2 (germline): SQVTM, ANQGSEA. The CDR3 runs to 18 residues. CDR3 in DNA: TGCAGCGTTGAATCCCCGAGGATTAGCGGGGGGGAGGACAATGAGCAGTTCTTC. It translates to CSVESPRISGGEDNEQFF.

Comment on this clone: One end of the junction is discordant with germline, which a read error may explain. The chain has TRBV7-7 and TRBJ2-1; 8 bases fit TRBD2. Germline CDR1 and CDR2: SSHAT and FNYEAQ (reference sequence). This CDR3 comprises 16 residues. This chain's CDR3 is CASSQKAGGPYNEQFF. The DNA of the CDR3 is TGTGCTAGCAGTCAAAAGGCGGGAGGCCCTTACAATGAGCAGTTCTTC.

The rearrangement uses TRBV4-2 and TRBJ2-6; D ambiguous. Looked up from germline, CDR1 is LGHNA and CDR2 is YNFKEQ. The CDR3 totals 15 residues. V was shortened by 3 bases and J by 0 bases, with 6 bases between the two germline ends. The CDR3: CASSQYSSGANVLTF. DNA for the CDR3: TGTGCCAGCAGCCAGTACAGCTCTGGGGCCAACGTCCTGACTTTC.

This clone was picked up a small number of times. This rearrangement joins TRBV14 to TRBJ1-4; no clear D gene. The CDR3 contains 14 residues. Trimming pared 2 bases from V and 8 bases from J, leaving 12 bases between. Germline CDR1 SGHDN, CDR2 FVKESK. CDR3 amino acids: CASSQSGFWEKLFF. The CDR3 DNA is TGTGCCAGCAGCCAATCGGGTTTTTGGGAAAAACTGTTTTTT.

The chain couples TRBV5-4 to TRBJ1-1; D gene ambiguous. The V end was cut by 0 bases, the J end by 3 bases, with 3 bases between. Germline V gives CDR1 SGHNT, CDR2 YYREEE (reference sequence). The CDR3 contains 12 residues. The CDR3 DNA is TGTGCCAGCAGCTTGGGAGACACTGAAGCTTTCTTT. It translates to CASSLGDTEAFF.

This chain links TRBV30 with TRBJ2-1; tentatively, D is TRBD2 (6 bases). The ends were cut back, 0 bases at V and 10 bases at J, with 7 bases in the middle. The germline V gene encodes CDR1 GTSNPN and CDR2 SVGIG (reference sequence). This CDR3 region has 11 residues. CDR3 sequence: CAWSVRGEQFF. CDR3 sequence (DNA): TGTGCCTGGAGTGTCCGGGGGGAGCAGTTCTTC.

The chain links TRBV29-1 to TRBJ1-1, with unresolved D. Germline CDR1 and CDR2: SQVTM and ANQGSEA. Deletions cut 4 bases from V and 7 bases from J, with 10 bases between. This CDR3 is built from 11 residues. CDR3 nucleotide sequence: TGCAGCGTTGTTTCAAGAGGTGAAGCTTTCTTT. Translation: CSVVSRGEAFF.